A selection of T cell receptor beta chains follows, all from one sample in a study of T cell changes during pregnancy in multiple sclerosis. Clones were sequenced by immunoSEQ multiplex PCR, and TCRdb holds only the in-frame ones, with some missing. The top ten hold roughly 2.5% of the sample, which has tens of thousands of clones, over 90% seen once. The starting material was peripheral blood, obtained in the third trimester of pregnancy. These receptors originate from a female donor with multiple sclerosis, enrolled in a pregnancy study. Both conserved end residues are part of each CDR3. The D gene is left open where the match is weak. Size is omitted from some rows. Given values are once, few, many or a class for expanded clones.

>TRBV6-6|TRBJ2-1|-|TRBD2
TGTGCCAGCAACTACCCGCCTAGCGGGGTGTATGAGCAGTTCTTC
CASNYPPSGVYEQFF
>TRBV10-2|TRBJ2-7|-|-
TGCGCCAGCGGGGGCGGCTCCTACGAGCAGTACTTC
CASGGGSYEQYF
>TRBV6-6|TRBJ2-7|once|TRBD1
TGTGCCAGCAGTAATCGGGGACAGCAATCCTACGAGCAGTACTTC
CASSNRGQQSYEQYF
>TRBV19|TRBJ2-3|-|TRBD2
TGTGCCAGTACCATAGCGGGGGCACGAGCAGATACGCAGTATTTT
CASTIAGARADTQYF
>TRBV29-1|TRBJ1-1|-|-
TGCAGCGCCAGACTTACCGGTGGGGTCGCGGGCACTGAAGCTTTCTTT
CSARLTGGVAGTEAFF
>TRBV5-1|TRBJ2-1|-|-
TGCGCCAGCAGCTTACAGGGAACTGGCGATGAGCAGTTCTTC
CASSLQGTGDEQFF
>TRBV2|TRBJ1-4|-|TRBD1
TGTGCCAGCAGTGTCACAGGGGGCTCTAATGAAAAACTGTTTTTT
CASSVTGGSNEKLFF
>TRBV11-2|TRBJ2-5|-|-
TGTGCCAGCAGCCCCCGACTAGGGGTGAGAGAGACCCAGTACTTC
CASSPRLGVRETQYF
>TRBV7-2|TRBJ1-1|-|-
TGTGCCAGCAGCTTCGCCAGGGCCACTGAAGCTTTCTTT
CASSFARATEAFF
>TRBV18|TRBJ1-1|-|TRBD1
TGTGCCAGCTCACCCGGGACAGACAGCACTGAAGCTTTCTTT
CASSPGTDSTEAFF
>TRBV14|TRBJ2-7|-|TRBD1
TGTGCCAGCAGCCATAAGACAGGGCTTTCCTACGAGCAGTACTTC
CASSHKTGLSYEQYF
>TRBV5-4|TRBJ1-3|once|TRBD1
TGTGCCAGCAGCTTGGATCAAGGGACAGCCTCTGGAAACACCATATATTTT
CASSLDQGTASGNTIYF
>TRBV30|TRBJ2-2|-|TRBD1
TGTGCCTGGAGCGTGGACAGGGGGGAGTTTTTT
CAWSVDRGEFF
>TRBV27|TRBJ2-3|-|-
TGTGCCAGCATGGGACTCTCACGCACAGATACGCAGTATTTT
CASMGLSRTDTQYF
>TRBV7-3|TRBJ2-5|-|-
TGTGCCAGCAGCTCTTACGCGGGGGCGCAAGAGACCCAGTACTTC
CASSSYAGAQETQYF
>TRBV6-1|TRBJ2-2|-|-
TGTGCCAGCGGCAGGGCGGCGGGGACCGGGGAGCTGTTTTTT
CASGRAAGTGELFF
>TRBV19|TRBJ2-1|-|TRBD2
TGTGCCAGTAGTATAGACGGAAGCCGGGACTACCGGGACGTTGAGCAGTTCTTC
CASSIDGSRDYRDVEQFF
>TRBV19|TRBJ2-2|-|TRBD2
TGTGCCAGTAGCCCTGTGGGCGCGGGGGCGAACACCGGGGAGCTGTTTTTT
CASSPVGAGANTGELFF
>TRBV11-2|TRBJ2-1|-|-
TGTGCCAGCAGCTTAGTTTATAGCTCCTACAATGAGCAGTTCTTC
CASSLVYSSYNEQFF
>TRBV4-1|TRBJ1-5|-|-
TGCGCCAGCAGCCAGGCAGGGTTCTTGGAGAATCAGCCCCAGCATTTT
CASSQAGFLENQPQHF
>TRBV7-3|TRBJ2-3|once|-
TGTGCCAGCAGCACCCAGTCCACAGATACGCAGTATTTT
CASSTQSTDTQYF
>TRBV2|TRBJ1-2|-|TRBD1
TGTGCCAACATCCCCCAGGGACAGTCAAACTATGGCTACACCTTC
CANIPQGQSNYGYTF
>TRBV7-3|TRBJ2-2|-|-
TGTGCCAGCAGCTTAACGCCCCCGGTCCTAGGCACCGGGGAGCTGTTTTTT
CASSLTPPVLGTGELFF